The clone carrying this TCR beta chain has a count of ten or more. This specimen comes from a study of T-cell reconstitution after alpha-beta-depleted transplantation in children. The library targeted TCRbeta and was prepared with unique molecular identifiers. TCRdb redid the calling of the PCR reads with MiXCR, one entry per CDR3 protein. The repertoire consists of 170,000 or so distinct CDR3 sequences, with over 5.5% occurring once and the leading ten covering roughly 3%. The CDR3 contains 19 residues. From germline, CDR1 is SGHRS and CDR2 YFSETQ. Trimming at V came to 1 base and at J to 0 bases, leaving 12 bases not matched to a gene.

This material consisted of PBMCs from the stem cell graft donor, taken from the stem cell graft. The V and J genes are TRBV5-1 and TRBJ2-2; 7 nucleotides align to TRBD1. The source is a human donor who donated a stem cell graft to a child with Wiskott-Aldrich syndrome. The CDR3 coding sequence is TGCGCCAGCAGCTTGTGGGTCTTCGGGACAGATGCGAACACCGGGGAGCTGTTTTTT. This translates into CASSLWVFGTDANTGELFF. Together with reference TRBV5-1 and TRBJ2-2, the CDR3 gives the full variable domain: KAGVTQTPRYLIKTRGQQVTLSCSPISGHRSVSWYQQTPGQGLQFLFEYFSETQRNKGNFPGRFSGRQFSNSRSEMNVSTLELGDSALYLCASSLWVFGTDANTGELFFGEGSRLTVL.